Below are 21 T cell receptor beta chains sequenced from a single sample in a study of T cells after yellow fever vaccination. TCRdb itself ran the 5' RACE reads through MiXCR, one entry per CDR3 protein. The data contain just under 600,000 distinct CDR3 sequences, roughly 12% of them singletons. The sequenced sample was PBMCs, obtained on the day of the yellow fever booster vaccination. These receptors all stem from a man aged 25 to 40 who received the YFV17D yellow fever vaccine.

The rearrangement uses TRBV30 and TRBJ2-1; 10 bases are a match to TRBD1. Germline trimming cut 1 base from V and 2 bases from J; bases unmatched to any gene: 5. The CDR3 has 16 residues. Germline loops: CDR1 GTSNPN, CDR2 SVGIG (reference sequence). CDR3 coding DNA: TGTGCCTGGAGTGCCACCGGGACAGGGGCCTACAATGAGCAGTTCTTC. Translated: CAWSATGTGAYNEQFF.

This clonotype came up a few times. The CDR3, as DNA: TGTGCCAGCAGCTCCCGGTCCGGGACTAGCGGGGGAAGCTCCTACGAGCAGTACTTC. It encodes CASSSRSGTSGGSSYEQYF. The chain joins TRBV11-2 to TRBJ2-7; 14 bases align to TRBD2. With V trimmed by 4 bases and J by 0 bases, 11 bases remained unmatched. CDR1 and CDR2 (germline): SGHAT, FQNNGV. This CDR3 has 19 amino acids.

The J gene is TRBJ1-5, the V gene TRBV20-1; D possibly corresponds to TRBD1 (6 bases). Germline V gene sequence: CDR1 DFQATT, CDR2 SNEGSKA (reference sequence). V dropped 1 base and J dropped 5 bases, with 9 bases sitting between them. The length of the CDR3 is 13 residues. The DNA for the CDR3 is TGCAGTGCTAGAGCGGACAGTTATCAGCCCCAGCATTTT. The encoded protein is CSARADSYQPQHF.

The chain joins TRBV6-2 or TRBV6-3 to TRBJ2-3, with 7 bases matching TRBD1. The CDR3 sequence is 15 residues long. CDR1 and CDR2 from the germline V gene are MNHEY and SVGEGT. The ends lost 5 bases at V and 2 bases at J; junction bases unmatched: 7. The DNA of the CDR3 is TGTGCCAGCAGTAACGATGGGACAGCCACAGATACGCAGTATTTT. Its protein product is CASSNDGTATDTQYF.

The chain employs TRBV12-5 and TRBJ2-2; TRBD2 matches 9 bases. The germline V gene encodes CDR1 LGHNT and CDR2 FRNRAP. After removal of 5 bases from V and 3 bases from J, the junction contained 10 bases not matched to a gene. The CDR3 extends over 17 amino acids. The CDR3 region is CASGGAGTSLYTGELFF. CDR3 in DNA: TGTGCTAGTGGTGGAGCCGGGACTAGCCTATACACCGGGGAGCTGTTTTTT.

This chain uses TRBV2 with TRBJ1-4, with 7 nucleotides matching TRBD1. The CDR3 consists of 15 residues. Per germline, CDR1 SNHLY and CDR2 FYNNEI. V trimming: 10 bases; J trimming: 0 bases; junction bases outside the gene matches: 8. As DNA, the CDR3 is TGTGCCACCCTATCAGGGGGAACAACTAATGAAAAACTGTTTTTT. Translation: CATLSGGTTNEKLFF. Filled out from reference TRBV2 and TRBJ1-4, the complete variable domain reads EPEVTQTPSHQVTQMGQEVILRCVPISNHLYFYWYRQILGQKVEFLVSFYNNEISEKSEIFDDQFSVERPDGSNFTLKIRSTKLEDSAMYFCATLSGGTTNEKLFFGSGTQLSVL.

This clonotype appeared a few times. The chain links TRBV4-3 to TRBJ2-1, with TRBD2 matching 11 bases. The V gene end was trimmed by 1 base and the J gene end by 10 bases; junction bases not matched to a gene: 9. CDR3 length: 16 amino acids. Germline V gene sequence: CDR1 LGHNA, CDR2 YSLEER. This CDR3 reads CASSQAATSGKKEQFF. The CDR3 nucleotides read TGCGCCAGCAGCCAAGCTGCGACTAGCGGGAAGAAGGAGCAGTTCTTC.

The chain joins TRBV12-5 to TRBJ2-5; maybe TRBD2 (5 bases). The V gene lost 3 bases and the J gene lost 4 bases, with 6 bases spanning the gap. In germline, CDR1 is LGHNT, CDR2 FRNRAP. The CDR3 sequence is 12 residues long. The CDR3 DNA reads TGTGCTAGTGGTTTTGGGAGAGAGACCCAGTACTTC. It is translated as CASGFGRETQYF.

This clonotype was seen more than once but under ten times. V usage is TRBV24-1 and J usage is TRBJ2-4; perhaps D is TRBD1 or TRBD2 (5 bases each). V lost 0 bases and J 5 bases, leaving 10 bases between the germline ends. The CDR3 consists of 15 residues. Per the germline V gene, CDR1 is KGHDR and CDR2 is SFDVKD. The DNA of the CDR3 is TGTGCCACCAGTGATTTGCGGGGCAGCCAAAACATTCAGTACTTC. It specifies CATSDLRGSQNIQYF.

The chain recombines TRBV7-2 with TRBJ2-7; the D gene is possibly TRBD2 (5 bases). This CDR3 is built from 13 residues. Trimming removed 4 bases from V and 6 bases from J, with 13 bases in between. Germline V CDR1 and CDR2: SGHTA, FQGNSA. The CDR3 is CASSSRADFEQYF. CDR3 nucleotides: TGTGCCAGCAGCTCACGGGCGGACTTCGAGCAGTACTTC.

This clonotype was counted between two and nine times. This chain uses TRBV5-1 with TRBJ2-1; D might be TRBD1 or TRBD2, each matching 5 bases. CDR3 length: 15 amino acids. Trimming took 5 bases from V and 4 from J, leaving 16 bases between them. Germline V gene data show CDR1 as SGHRS and CDR2 as YFSETQ. The CDR3 sequence is CASREDGTVYNEQFF. The DNA for the CDR3 is TGCGCCAGCAGGGAGGACGGGACGGTTTACAATGAGCAGTTCTTC.

The chain is built from TRBV5-6 and TRBJ2-5; tentative D call: TRBD2 (5 bases). The CDR3 extends over 12 amino acids. Germline lookup yields CDR1 SGHDT and CDR2 YYEEEE. V lost 5 bases and J lost 5, with 10 bases in between. The CDR3 bases are TGTGCCAGCAGACTCCGGGATGAGACCCAGTACTTC. Its protein product is CASRLRDETQYF.

The sample holds a few counts of this clonotype. This sequence joins TRBV25-1 and TRBJ1-1; D is unresolved. Trimming pared 6 bases from V and 3 bases from J, leaving 11 bases between. CDR1 and CDR2 (germline): MGHDK, SYGVNS. The CDR3 length is 13 residues. The CDR3 region is CASREREYTEAFF. CDR3 bases: TGTGCCAGCAGGGAGCGGGAGTACACTGAAGCTTTCTTT.

Of note for this clonotype: Possible read error: a much larger clone is one base away. This sequence joins TRBV6-2 or TRBV6-3 and TRBJ2-2, with D hard to call. With 6 bases removed from V and 5 bases from J, the gap between germline ends came to 4 bases. CDR3 size: 11 residues. From germline, CDR1 is MNHEY and CDR2 SVGEGT. The CDR3 region is CASRQTGELFF. The CDR3 DNA follows: TGTGCCAGCAGACAGACCGGGGAGCTGTTTTTT.

The chain couples TRBV3-1 to TRBJ2-1; TRBD2 matches at 11 bases. The germline V gene has CDR1 LGHDT and CDR2 YNNKEL (reference sequence). The V segment lost 6 bases and the J segment 2 bases; nucleotides outside the gene matches: 3. The CDR3 is 15 amino acids. CDR3 loop: CASRGLAEAYNEQFF. DNA of the CDR3: TGTGCCAGCAGGGGACTAGCGGAGGCCTACAATGAGCAGTTCTTC.

The gene calls are TRBV20-1 and TRBJ2-1; D not certain. CDR1 is DFQATT, CDR2 SNEGSKA, per germline (reference sequence). The CDR3 contains 15 residues. V was clipped by 3 bases and J by 12 bases, with 24 bases between them. The CDR3 region is CSASSERPYVSVQFF. DNA of the CDR3: TGCAGTGCTAGTTCGGAGAGACCCTACGTTTCAGTGCAGTTCTTC.

J is TRBJ2-1 and V is TRBV7-2, with unresolved D. The CDR3 is 14 residues long. The V and J ends lost 2 bases and 7 bases respectively, with 12 bases between them. CDR1 and CDR2 (germline): SGHTA, FQGNSA. CDR3 sequence reads: CASSLLALGNEQFF. In DNA form, the CDR3 reads TGTGCCAGCAGCTTATTGGCTCTGGGGAATGAGCAGTTCTTC. Full variable domain (missing parts from reference TRBV7-2 and TRBJ2-1): GAGVSQSPSNKVTEKGKDVELRCDPISGHTALYWYRQSLGQGLEFLIYFQGNSAPDKSGLPSDRFSAERTGGSVSTLTIQRTQQEDSAVYLCASSLLALGNEQFFGPGTRLTVL.

The chain is built from TRBV20-1 and TRBJ2-2; TRBD2 is a possible D gene (6 bases). Germline V gives CDR1 DFQATT, CDR2 SNEGSKA (reference sequence). The CDR3 spans 13 residues. V shed 3 bases and J shed 6 bases, with 11 bases lying between them. The CDR3 is CSASGRGAGELFF. CDR3 sequence (DNA): TGCAGTGCTAGCGGGAGAGGGGCCGGGGAGCTGTTTTTT.

The chain is built from TRBV20-1 and TRBJ1-1; 7 nucleotides agree with TRBD1. V was pared by 0 bases and J by 5 bases, with 9 bases of the junction left unmatched. The germline CDR1 and CDR2 sequences are DFQATT and SNEGSKA (reference sequence). The CDR3 is 15 residues long. The CDR3 DNA follows: TGCAGTGCTAGAGAGACCGCACAGGGGTGGACTGAAGCTTTCTTT. This translates into CSARETAQGWTEAFF.

This clonotype was seen at least ten times. The V and J genes are TRBV29-1 and TRBJ2-1; D uncertain. There are 13 residues in the CDR3. Germline V gene lookup returns CDR1 SQVTM and CDR2 ANQGSEA. V was trimmed by 3 bases and J by 6 bases, leaving 12 bases between them. Here the CDR3 reads CSVDNGNLNEQFF. CDR3 nucleotide sequence: TGCAGCGTTGATAATGGAAATCTCAATGAGCAGTTCTTC.

Worth noting for this clonotype: Mismatch with germline at one junction end may stem from a read error. This rearrangement joins TRBV30 to TRBJ2-3; D is uncertain. The germline V gene encodes CDR1 GTSNPN and CDR2 SVGIG (reference sequence). The CDR3 is 10 residues long. In DNA form, the CDR3 reads TGTGCCTGGAGTGGGCGAAAGCAGGTTTTT. This encodes CAWSGRKQVF.